These 28 T cell receptor beta chains came from one sample sequenced in a study of blood T cell repertoires in COVID-19. Using immunoSEQ multiplex PCR, the repertoire was profiled, and TCRdb retains in-frame clones only, with some absent. The repertoire holds approximately 240,000 clones, with 65% to 85% as singletons. The sequenced sample was peripheral blood. Receptors originate from a woman aged 25 to 39 with COVID-19, enrolled during active disease.

The chain recombines TRBV29-1 with TRBJ2-1, with 10 bases that match TRBD2. The ends lost 7 bases at V and 2 bases at J; junction bases unmatched: 8. There are 15 residues in the CDR3. Germline V gene sequence: CDR1 SQVTM, CDR2 ANQGSEA. The CDR3 coding sequence is TGCAGCGCGGGAAGAGCGGGAGGGCCCTACAATGAGCAGTTCTTC. It is translated as CSAGRAGGPYNEQFF.

V and J are TRBV30 and TRBJ1-2, with TRBD1 matching over 7 bases. There are 11 residues in the CDR3. CDR1 and CDR2 from the germline V gene are GTSNPN and SVGIG (reference sequence). V was clipped by 2 bases and J by 7 bases; unmatched bases: 1. CDR3 loop: CAWSTGVGYTF. CDR3 coding DNA: TGTGCCTGGAGTACAGGGGTTGGCTACACCTTC.

The J gene is TRBJ2-1, the V gene TRBV11-3; 11 nucleotides align to TRBD2. From germline, CDR1 is SGHNT and CDR2 YENEEA. V lost 5 bases and J lost 4; bases outside the gene matches: 10. The CDR3 extends over 17 amino acids. The CDR3 region is CASSKGGTSGSYNEQFF. In DNA form, the CDR3 reads TGTGCCAGCAGCAAGGGCGGTACTAGCGGGAGTTACAATGAGCAGTTCTTC.

This clone came up once. This chain connects TRBV6-2 or TRBV6-3 to TRBJ1-2, with 11 bases identical to TRBD1. J gave up 8 bases and V 2 bases, and 7 bases lay outside the gene matches. This CDR3 contains 15 residues. Per germline, CDR1 MNHEY and CDR2 SVGEGT. The CDR3 loop is CASSYGGQGARGYTF. CDR3 sequence (DNA): TGTGCCAGCAGTTACGGAGGACAGGGGGCGCGAGGCTACACCTTC.

For the CDR3, the DNA is TGCGCCAGCCTCCGGACTAGCGGGAGTGAGACCCAGTACTTC. Translated: CASLRTSGSETQYF. The chain joins TRBV5-1 to TRBJ2-5; 13 positions match TRBD2. The CDR3 is 14 amino acids. Germline CDR1 and CDR2: SGHRS and YFSETQ. Trimming at V came to 7 bases and at J to 5 bases, leaving 5 bases not matched to a gene. Filled out from reference TRBV5-1 and TRBJ2-5, the complete variable domain reads KAGVTQTPRYLIKTRGQQVTLSCSPISGHRSVSWYQQTPGQGLQFLFEYFSETQRNKGNFPGRFSGRQFSNSRSEMNVSTLELGDSALYLCASLRTSGSETQYFGPGTRLLVL.

The chain joins TRBV13 to TRBJ2-7; weak D call: TRBD2 (6 bases). Deletions cut 5 bases from V and 2 bases from J, with 13 bases between. Per the germline V gene, CDR1 is PRHDT and CDR2 is FYEKMQ (reference sequence). The CDR3 is made up of 14 amino acids. The CDR3 DNA is TGTGCCAGCAGCCCTACGGGGGTGCCCTACGAGCAGTACTTC. The encoded protein is CASSPTGVPYEQYF.

This chain joins TRBV5-1 and TRBJ2-1; 12 bases match TRBD2. Unmatched junction bases numbered 9, after V lost 4 bases and J lost 7 bases. CDR3 length: 16 amino acids. Germline V gene sequence: CDR1 SGHRS, CDR2 YFSETQ. This CDR3 reads CASSAGLTSGSNEQFF. The CDR3 nucleotides are TGCGCCAGCAGCGCTGGGCTGACTAGCGGGAGTAATGAGCAGTTCTTC.

This rearrangement joins TRBV7-9 to TRBJ2-7; D gene ambiguous. The germline V and J ends were trimmed by 4 bases and 5 bases, with 18 bases remaining between them. CDR1 and CDR2 from the germline V gene are SEHNR and FQNEAQ (reference sequence). This CDR3 is 15 amino acids long. The CDR3 bases are TGTGCCAGCAGCTCTCCCAGAATCGCTGTACACGAGCAGTACTTC. Protein product: CASSSPRIAVHEQYF.

The V call is TRBV4-2, the J call TRBJ2-7; tentatively, D is TRBD2 (5 bases). This CDR3 region has 14 residues. The germline V gene has CDR1 LGHNA and CDR2 YNFKEQ. Trimming removed 4 bases from V and 0 bases from J, with 10 bases in between. Written as DNA, the CDR3 is TGTGCCAGCAGCCCAGCGGAGAGCTCCTACGAGCAGTACTTC. Amino acid sequence: CASSPAESSYEQYF.

This clone was seen only once. V gene TRBV12-5 combines with J gene TRBJ1-3, with TRBD1 identical over 8 bases. The germline V gene has CDR1 LGHNT and CDR2 FRNRAP. Losses at the gene ends were 5 bases for V and 6 bases for J; bases not matched to a gene: 9. The CDR3 runs to 15 residues. Written as DNA, the CDR3 is TGTGCTAGTGGTCAATCTTCGACAGGGGAAAACACCATATATTTT. It codes for CASGQSSTGENTIYF.

The CDR3 DNA is TGTGCCACCACGGGGGGGGCATACGAGCAGTACTTC. This gives the protein CATTGGAYEQYF. The J gene is TRBJ2-7, the V gene TRBV7-2; 8 bases are a match to TRBD2. The V and J ends lost 10 bases and 4 bases, in that order; junction bases with no gene match: 6. The CDR3 spans 12 residues. CDR1 is SGHTA, CDR2 FQGNSA, per germline.

V and J are TRBV9 and TRBJ2-2; the D gene is possibly TRBD2 (6 bases). V was shortened by 4 bases and J by 5 bases, with 9 bases between the two germline ends. In germline, CDR1 is SGDLS, CDR2 YYNGEE. The CDR3 is made up of 13 amino acids. The CDR3 loop reads CASSQGGTGELFF. The CDR3 DNA reads TGTGCCAGCAGCCAAGGAGGGACCGGGGAGCTGTTTTTT.

This clone was found a few times. The gene calls are TRBV14 and TRBJ2-5; D perhaps matches TRBD2 (6 bases). CDR3 length: 16 amino acids. Per germline, CDR1 SGHDN and CDR2 FVKESK. V was clipped by 6 bases and J by 0 bases, with 17 bases between them. CDR3 sequence reads: CASSRLGGVYQETQYF. Here the CDR3 DNA reads TGTGCCAGCAGTAGACTAGGCGGGGTGTACCAAGAGACCCAGTACTTC.

The chain carries TRBV7-2 and TRBJ1-5, with 9 positions matching TRBD1. The length of the CDR3 is 16 residues. Germline values: CDR1 SGHTA, CDR2 FQGNSA. V lost 3 bases and J lost 2; bases outside the gene matches: 5. The CDR3 nucleotides are TGTGCCAGCAGCTTCGGGACAGGGACGGGCAATCAGCCCCAGCATTTT. This gives the protein CASSFGTGTGNQPQHF.

This sequence joins TRBV7-3 and TRBJ2-1; TRBD2 matches 12 bases. The CDR3 is 16 residues long. The V gene's germline CDR1 is SGHTA and CDR2 FQGTGA. V lost 0 bases and J lost 8; bases outside the gene matches: 5. The CDR3 is CASSLTRTSGIYEQFF. CDR3 DNA sequence: TGTGCCAGCAGCTTAACGAGGACTAGCGGGATATATGAGCAGTTCTTC.

The rearrangement links TRBV27 to TRBJ1-6; no firm D call. From germline, CDR1 is MNHEY and CDR2 SMNVEV (reference sequence). This CDR3 has 14 amino acids. V lost 5 bases and J lost 10, with 15 bases in between. CDR3 protein: CASSRQWAKSPLHF. The CDR3, as DNA: TGTGCCAGCAGTCGGCAATGGGCGAAGTCACCCCTCCACTTT.

This rearrangement joins TRBV6-6 to TRBJ1-2; possible D gene TRBD1, 6 bases. The V end lost 6 bases, the J end lost 6 bases, and 23 bases lay between the germline ends. This CDR3 comprises 16 residues. Looked up from germline, CDR1 is MNHNY and CDR2 is SVGAGI (reference sequence). CDR3 bases: TGTGCCAGCAGACCCAGCGGCGGGGGGCGGGAAAATGGCTACACCTTC. Encoded protein: CASRPSGGGRENGYTF.

This chain uses TRBV3-1 (or the pseudogene TRBV3-2) with TRBJ2-3; 9 bases are shared with TRBD2. The CDR3 consists of 14 residues. Germline loops: CDR1 LGHDT, CDR2 YNNKEL (reference sequence). J lost 13 bases, V lost 0 bases, and 8 bases had no gene match. CDR3 nucleotides: TGTGCCAGCAGCCAAGAAACGGCGGGAGGGGAGAAGTATTTT. Translated: CASSQETAGGEKYF.

The chain carries TRBV4-2 and TRBJ1-1, with 7 nucleotides matching TRBD1. The V segment lost 4 bases and the J segment 2 bases; nucleotides outside the gene matches: 7. Germline loops: CDR1 LGHNA, CDR2 YNFKEQ. There are 15 residues in the CDR3. DNA for the CDR3: TGTGCCAGCAGCCCAACAGGGGCGCTCAACACTGAAGCTTTCTTT. This codes for CASSPTGALNTEAFF.

V gene TRBV6-1 combines with J gene TRBJ2-3, with 8 bases identical to TRBD2. The J segment lost 2 bases and the V segment lost 4 bases, leaving 14 bases of the junction unmatched. This CDR3 comprises 18 residues. Looked up from germline, CDR1 is MNHNS and CDR2 is SASEGT. CDR3 region: CASSVLALTSAITDTQYF. The CDR3 coding sequence is TGTGCCAGCAGTGTCCTCGCACTGACTAGCGCGATCACAGATACGCAGTATTTT.

The rearrangement uses TRBV6-1 and TRBJ2-5, with 9 bases identical to TRBD2. Germline values: CDR1 MNHNS, CDR2 SASEGT. CDR3 length: 17 residues. With V trimmed by 0 bases and J by 7 bases, 12 bases remained unmatched. CDR3 sequence (DNA): TGTGCCAGCAGTGAAGCGGCGGCGGGGGGGGTCCAGGGGACCCAGTACTTC. As protein: CASSEAAAGGVQGTQYF.

This clone was recorded a few times. The chain couples TRBV5-8 to TRBJ1-3; D is perhaps TRBD1 (5 bases). The germline V gene has CDR1 SGHTS and CDR2 YDEGEE. This CDR3 is 12 amino acids long. V was clipped by 3 bases and J by 6 bases, with 7 bases between them. CDR3 sequence: CASSWGENTIYF. CDR3 coding DNA: TGTGCCAGCAGCTGGGGGGAAAACACCATATATTTT.

The V gene is TRBV7-3, the J gene TRBJ2-7; possible D gene TRBD1, 6 bases. Germline CDR1 is SGHTA and CDR2 is FQGTGA. The CDR3 totals 13 residues. V shed 4 bases and J shed 5 bases, with 12 bases lying between them. DNA for the CDR3: TGTGCCAGCAGCTACGCAGGGGACCACGAGCAGTACTTC. This sequence encodes CASSYAGDHEQYF.

This sequence joins TRBV6-5 and TRBJ1-2, with D unclear. Per germline, CDR1 MNHEY and CDR2 SVGAGI. The CDR3 is made up of 14 amino acids. Trimming cost V 10 bases and J 0 bases, with 15 bases left between them. The CDR3, as DNA: TGTGCCATATCAAGGGAGTATGCTAACTATGGCTACACCTTC. It yields the protein CAISREYANYGYTF.

This sequence joins TRBV15 and TRBJ1-6; 9 bases fit TRBD1. The germline V gene encodes CDR1 LNHNV and CDR2 YYDKDF (reference sequence). The CDR3 extends over 16 amino acids. Losses at the gene ends were 3 bases for V and 6 bases for J; bases not matched to a gene: 6. CDR3 loop: CATSRRTGVGNSPLHF. The CDR3 nucleotides read TGTGCCACCAGCAGGCGGACAGGGGTCGGTAATTCACCCCTCCACTTT.

The chain recombines TRBV9 with TRBJ1-1; perhaps TRBD1 as D (5 bases). CDR1 and CDR2 from the germline V gene are SGDLS and YYNGEE. V shed 3 bases and J shed 2 bases, with 11 bases lying between them. The CDR3 runs to 14 residues. The CDR3 region is CASSAVGQNTEAFF. In nucleotides, the CDR3 is TGTGCCAGCAGCGCAGTCGGACAAAACACTGAAGCTTTCTTT. The full variable domain, its missing parts supplied by reference TRBV9 and TRBJ1-1, is DSGVTQTPKHLITATGQRVTLRCSPRSGDLSVYWYQQSLDQGLQFLIQYYNGEERAKGNILERFSAQQFPDLHSELNLSSLELGDSALYFCASSAVGQNTEAFFGQGTRLTVV.

This clone was detected once. The chain employs TRBV2 and TRBJ1-6; D is ambiguous. V shed 6 bases and J shed 0 bases, with 12 bases lying between them. CDR1 SNHLY and CDR2 FYNNEI come from the germline V gene. CDR3 length: 16 amino acids. CDR3 loop: CASSSRIDSYNSPLHF. CDR3 nucleotides: TGTGCCAGCAGCTCCAGGATTGACTCCTATAATTCACCCCTCCACTTT.

The chain employs TRBV15 and TRBJ2-3; 9 nucleotides match TRBD2. Germline V gene data show CDR1 as LNHNV and CDR2 as YYDKDF (reference sequence). CDR3 length: 15 amino acids. After removal of 5 bases from V and 0 bases from J, the junction contained 3 bases not matched to a gene. This chain's CDR3 is CATSVAGASTDTQYF. For the CDR3, the DNA is TGTGCCACCAGCGTAGCGGGGGCAAGCACAGATACGCAGTATTTT.